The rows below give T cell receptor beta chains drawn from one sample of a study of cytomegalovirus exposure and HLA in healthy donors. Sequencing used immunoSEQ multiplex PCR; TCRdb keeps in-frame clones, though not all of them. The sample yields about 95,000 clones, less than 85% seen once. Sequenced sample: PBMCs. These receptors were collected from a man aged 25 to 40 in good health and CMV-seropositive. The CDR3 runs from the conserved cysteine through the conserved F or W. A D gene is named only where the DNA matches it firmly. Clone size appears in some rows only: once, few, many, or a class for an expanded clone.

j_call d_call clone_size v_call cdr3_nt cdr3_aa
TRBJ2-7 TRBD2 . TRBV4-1 TGCGCCAGCAGCCATCCTCCGGGTAGCGGGGGTGACGAGCAGTACTTC CASSHPPGSGGDEQYF
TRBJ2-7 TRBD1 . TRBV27 TGTGCCAGCAGTTTATCCCGACAGGGTCCCTACGAGCAGTACTTC CASSLSRQGPYEQYF
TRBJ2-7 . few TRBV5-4 TGTGCCAGCAGCTTACGGGGGAGTACCTACGAGCAGTACTTC CASSLRGSTYEQYF
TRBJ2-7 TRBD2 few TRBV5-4 TGTGCCAGCAGTTTTGGACTAGCGGGTACCTACGAGCAGTACTTC CASSFGLAGTYEQYF
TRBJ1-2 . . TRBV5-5 TGTGCCAGCAGCTTGGAGGCAGGGGTAGGCTACACCTTC CASSLEAGVGYTF
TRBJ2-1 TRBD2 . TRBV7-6 TGTGCCAGCAGCCGCGGGGGTATCTACAATGAGCAGTTCTTC CASSRGGIYNEQFF
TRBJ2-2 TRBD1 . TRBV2 TGTGCCAGCAGCTATTACCCGACAGGGGGCGGGAACACCGGGGAGCTGTTTTTT CASSYYPTGGGNTGELFF
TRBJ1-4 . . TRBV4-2 TGTGCCAGCAGCCAAGAGGGCAGGGTCGTGGAAAAACTGTTTTTT CASSQEGRVVEKLFF
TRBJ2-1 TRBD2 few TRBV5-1 TGCGCCAGCAGCTTGACAGCGGGGGACCACAATGAGCAGTTCTTC CASSLTAGDHNEQFF
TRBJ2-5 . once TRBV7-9 TGTGCCAGCAGCCCCTTAACGCCTGAGGTTGAGACCCAGTACTTC CASSPLTPEVETQYF
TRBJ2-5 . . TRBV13 TGTGCCAGCACCTTCTCCCAGAGGCCAGGGATGGAGACCCAGTACTTC CASTFSQRPGMETQYF
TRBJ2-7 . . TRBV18 TGTGCCAGCTCACCAACTACAGGGGAGCAGTACTTC CASSPTTGEQYF
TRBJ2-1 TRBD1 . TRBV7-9 TGTGCCAGCTGCCGGGGACAGGGTACCTACAATGAGCAGTTCTTC CASCRGQGTYNEQFF
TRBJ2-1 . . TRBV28 TGTGCCAGCAGTTTATCTAGCGCCTACAATGAGCAGTTCTTC CASSLSSAYNEQFF
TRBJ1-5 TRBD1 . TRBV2 TGTGCCAGCAGAGGGACAGACAATCAGCCCCAGCATTTT CASRGTDNQPQHF
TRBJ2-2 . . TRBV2 TGTGCCAGCAGTAGGGGGGGAGACACCGGGGAGCTGTTTTTT CASSRGGDTGELFF
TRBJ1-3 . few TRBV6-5 TGTGCCAGCAAGGAGGGAGGGGCTGGAAACACCATATATTTT CASKEGGAGNTIYF
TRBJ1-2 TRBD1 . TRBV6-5 TGTGCCAGCAGTCAGGGGGCGAGGGGCTACACCTTC CASSQGARGYTF
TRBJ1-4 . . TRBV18 TGTGCCAGCTCACTCGGACTGAATGAAAAACTGTTTTTT CASSLGLNEKLFF
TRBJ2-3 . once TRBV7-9 TGTGCCAGCAGCTTAGGAGAGCCCACAGATACGCAGTATTTT CASSLGEPTDTQYF
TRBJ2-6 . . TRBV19 TGTGCCAGGGACACTTGCTCTGGGGCCAACGTCCTGACTTTC CARDTCSGANVLTF
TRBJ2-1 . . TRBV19 TGTGCCAGTAGTATTATCAGCCGGAGATCAAACAATGAGCAGTTCTTC CASSIISRRSNNEQFF
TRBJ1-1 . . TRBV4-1 TGCGCCAGCAGCCAAGTCTTGCAAATGACAGGCCTGCCCCTAGACACTGAAGCTTTCTTT CASSQVLQMTGLPLDTEAFF
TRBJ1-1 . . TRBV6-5 TGTGCCAGCGGGCTGGGGGGTGGCACTGAAGCTTTCTTT CASGLGGGTEAFF
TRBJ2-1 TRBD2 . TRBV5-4 TGTGCCAGCAGCCCGAGGGGTTGGCGGGAGCTGAAAAACAATGAGCAGTTCTTC CASSPRGWRELKNNEQFF
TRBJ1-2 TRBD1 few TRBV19 TGTGCCAGTAGTTTGGGACAGACGTCTGGTGGCTACACCTTC CASSLGQTSGGYTF
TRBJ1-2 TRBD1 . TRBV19 TGTGCCAGTAGTGCTGCGGGACAGCTTAGGGGCTACACCTTC CASSAAGQLRGYTF
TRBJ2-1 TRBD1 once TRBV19 TGTGCCAGTAGTACAGGAACAGGGGTTTTCTACAATGAGCAGTTCTTC CASSTGTGVFYNEQFF
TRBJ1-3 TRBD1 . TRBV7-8 TGTGCCAGCAGCCCCGGGACAGTCTCTGGAAACACCATATATTTT CASSPGTVSGNTIYF
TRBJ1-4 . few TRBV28 TGTGCCAGCAGTTCCAGCGGCACAGAAAAACTGTTTTTT CASSSSGTEKLFF
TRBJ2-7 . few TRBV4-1 TGCGCCAGCAGCCCAACGCCCCAGTGGCTGAACGAGCAGTACTTC CASSPTPQWLNEQYF
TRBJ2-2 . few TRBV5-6 TGTGCCAGCAGCATCGGACTAACGAACACCGGGGAGCTGTTTTTT CASSIGLTNTGELFF
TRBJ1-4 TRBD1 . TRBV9 TGTGCCAGCAGCGTGGGACAGAGAAATGAAAAACTGTTTTTT CASSVGQRNEKLFF
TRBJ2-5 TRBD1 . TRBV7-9 TGTGCCAGCAGCCCCTTAGACAGGGGGCGGAAGACCCAGTACTTC CASSPLDRGRKTQYF
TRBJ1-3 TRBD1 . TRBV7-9 TGTGCCGTACGGGACAGGGAAAAAAACACCATATATTTT CAVRDREKNTIYF
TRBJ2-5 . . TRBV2 TGTGCCAGCACTACAGGGTTCCAAGAGACCCAGTACTTC CASTTGFQETQYF
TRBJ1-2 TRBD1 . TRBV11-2 TGTGCCAGCAGCTTAGAAGGGTTGGGACAGCGGATCATGTATGGCTACACCTTC CASSLEGLGQRIMYGYTF
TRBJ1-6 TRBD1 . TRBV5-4 TGTGCCAGCAGCTTGGTGCAGGGGGCGCCCGGTTCACCCCTCCACTTT CASSLVQGAPGSPLHF
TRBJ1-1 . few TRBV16 TGTGCCAGCAGCCCCTCGGGGAGGGTGGATACTGAAGCTTTCTTT CASSPSGRVDTEAFF
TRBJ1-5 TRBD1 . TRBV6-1 TGTGCCAGCTGGGAGACAGGGGGGAATCAGCCCCAGCATTTT CASWETGGNQPQHF
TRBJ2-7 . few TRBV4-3 TGCGCCAGCAGCCAAGGGGTACCGGGGGACGAGCAGTACTTC CASSQGVPGDEQYF